This is a list of T cell receptor beta chains from one sample in a study of a mutant IDH1 vaccine in newly diagnosed glioma. For these receptors, no antigen is known. The protocol was immunoSEQ multiplex PCR, while the TCRdb copy is restricted to in-frame clones and leaves out a portion. The sample carries over 50,000 clones, 80% to 90% recorded once. The specimen comprised PBMCs, sampled from a glioma patient whose treatment included an IDH1 peptide vaccine. The receptors derive from a woman aged 40 to 50 with glioma. CDR3s include the opening cysteine and the closing phenylalanine or tryptophan. D genes are given only for firm matches. Clone size is shown for a subset of rows, as once, few, many or a class of expanded clone.

V gene: TRBV7-8
J gene: TRBJ1-5
clone size: NA
D gene: TRBD1
CDR3 DNA: TGTGCCAGCAGCTTCGGGACAGGGGGCTATCAGCCCCAGCATTTT
CDR3 protein: CASSFGTGGYQPQHF

V gene: TRBV4-1
J gene: TRBJ2-1
clone size: NA
D gene: NA
CDR3 DNA: TGCGCCAGCAGCCAAGAGTGGGATGACTGGCTGCTCTTC
CDR3 protein: CASSQEWDDWLLF

V gene: TRBV2
J gene: TRBJ1-5
clone size: NA
D gene: NA
CDR3 DNA: TGTGCCAGCAGCGCGGACAGAGACAATCAGCCCCAGCATTTT
CDR3 protein: CASSADRDNQPQHF

V gene: TRBV7-2
J gene: TRBJ1-2
clone size: NA
D gene: NA
CDR3 DNA: TGTGCCAGCAGCTCCGGGATCTATGGCTACACCTTC
CDR3 protein: CASSSGIYGYTF

V gene: TRBV7-9
J gene: TRBJ2-3
clone size: NA
D gene: NA
CDR3 DNA: TGTGCCAGCAGCTTACGGGAACGGGATACGCAGTATTTT
CDR3 protein: CASSLRERDTQYF

V gene: TRBV19
J gene: TRBJ2-7
clone size: NA
D gene: TRBD1
CDR3 DNA: TGTGCCAGTAGTTTCACCGGGACAGGGGGCTACGAGCAGTACTTC
CDR3 protein: CASSFTGTGGYEQYF

V gene: TRBV13
J gene: TRBJ2-2
clone size: NA
D gene: TRBD2
CDR3 DNA: TGTGCCAGCAGCAACGGACTAGCGGGATTGAACACCGGGGAGCTGTTTTTT
CDR3 protein: CASSNGLAGLNTGELFF

V gene: TRBV7-8
J gene: TRBJ1-2
clone size: NA
D gene: NA
CDR3 DNA: TGTGCCAGCAGCTTAGTCCCCGGGTATGGCTACACCTTC
CDR3 protein: CASSLVPGYGYTF

V gene: TRBV27
J gene: TRBJ2-7
clone size: NA
D gene: TRBD1
CDR3 DNA: TGTGCCAGCAGTTCAAGGGGACAGATCCAAAGCCCCTACGAGCAGTACTTC
CDR3 protein: CASSSRGQIQSPYEQYF

V gene: TRBV5-4
J gene: TRBJ2-3
clone size: NA
D gene: TRBD2
CDR3 DNA: TGTGCCAGCAGCTTGCTGGGGAGGGCGGGAGCAGATACGCAGTATTTT
CDR3 protein: CASSLLGRAGADTQYF

V gene: TRBV11-2
J gene: TRBJ1-1
clone size: NA
D gene: NA
CDR3 DNA: TGTGCCAGCAGCGTACAGGGGAACACTGAAGCTTTCTTT
CDR3 protein: CASSVQGNTEAFF

V gene: TRBV7-8
J gene: TRBJ2-7
clone size: NA
D gene: TRBD1
CDR3 DNA: TGTGCCAGCAAGACAGGGTTTAAGGCCTACGAGCAGTACTTC
CDR3 protein: CASKTGFKAYEQYF

V gene: TRBV13
J gene: TRBJ2-2
clone size: medium-sized
D gene: NA
CDR3 DNA: TGTGCCAGCTCCCTGGGGGGGCACACCGGGGAGCTGTTTTTT
CDR3 protein: CASSLGGHTGELFF

V gene: TRBV10-3
J gene: TRBJ1-1
clone size: once
D gene: TRBD1
CDR3 DNA: TGTGCCATCAGTTCCTCGCAGGGGGCGCGAACTGAAGCTTTCTTT
CDR3 protein: CAISSSQGARTEAFF

V gene: TRBV9
J gene: TRBJ1-3
clone size: NA
D gene: TRBD1
CDR3 DNA: TGTGCCAGCAGCGTAGGACAGGGGGCTGGAAACACCATATATTTT
CDR3 protein: CASSVGQGAGNTIYF

V gene: TRBV4-1
J gene: TRBJ2-4
clone size: NA
D gene: TRBD2
CDR3 DNA: TGCGCCAGCAGCCCCCCTGTTAGCGGGGGTAGGAACATTCAGTACTTC
CDR3 protein: CASSPPVSGGRNIQYF

V gene: TRBV28
J gene: TRBJ2-5
clone size: NA
D gene: NA
CDR3 DNA: TGTGCCAGCAGCCCCCTCAACCAAGAGACCCAGTACTTC
CDR3 protein: CASSPLNQETQYF

V gene: TRBV6-5
J gene: TRBJ2-2
clone size: NA
D gene: NA
CDR3 DNA: TGTGCCAGCACCCGGACAAGGGGGTCCGGGGAGCTGTTTTTT
CDR3 protein: CASTRTRGSGELFF

V gene: TRBV18
J gene: TRBJ2-3
clone size: NA
D gene: NA
CDR3 DNA: TGTGCCAGCTCACCACGCCCCAACAGGGGAGGGAGCACAGATACGCAGTATTTT
CDR3 protein: CASSPRPNRGGSTDTQYF

V gene: TRBV7-2
J gene: TRBJ2-1
clone size: NA
D gene: TRBD2
CDR3 DNA: TGTGCCAGCAGCCCGACTAGCGGGGCCTATCCTGGGGGGGAGCAGTTCTTC
CDR3 protein: CASSPTSGAYPGGEQFF

V gene: TRBV11-3
J gene: TRBJ2-3
clone size: NA
D gene: NA
CDR3 DNA: TGTGCCAGCAGCTTAGATGTAGATACGCAGTATTTT
CDR3 protein: CASSLDVDTQYF

V gene: TRBV30
J gene: TRBJ2-7
clone size: NA
D gene: NA
CDR3 DNA: TGTGCCTGGAGTGCTTTGAGGAGGGACCTCACCTACGAGCAGTACTTC
CDR3 protein: CAWSALRRDLTYEQYF

V gene: TRBV2
J gene: TRBJ1-2
clone size: NA
D gene: NA
CDR3 DNA: TGTGCCAGCAGTGCGGGGTATGGCTACACCTTC
CDR3 protein: CASSAGYGYTF

V gene: TRBV4-3
J gene: TRBJ1-6
clone size: NA
D gene: NA
CDR3 DNA: TGCGCCAGCAGCCAAGGGGGCCGAAATTCACCCCTCCACTTT
CDR3 protein: CASSQGGRNSPLHF

V gene: TRBV7-9
J gene: TRBJ2-1
clone size: NA
D gene: NA
CDR3 DNA: TGTGCCAGCAGCTTAACGGTCGGGGAGACCGGTTACAATGAGCAGTTCTTC
CDR3 protein: CASSLTVGETGYNEQFF

V gene: TRBV6-5
J gene: TRBJ2-7
clone size: NA
D gene: NA
CDR3 DNA: TGTGCCAGCACCGCAGGGGGGACCTACGAGCAGTACTTC
CDR3 protein: CASTAGGTYEQYF

V gene: TRBV4-1
J gene: TRBJ1-2
clone size: NA
D gene: NA
CDR3 DNA: TGCGCCAGCAGCCAAGAAGGGGTTGGCTATGGCTACACCTTC
CDR3 protein: CASSQEGVGYGYTF

V gene: TRBV6-6
J gene: TRBJ1-1
clone size: NA
D gene: NA
CDR3 DNA: TGTGCCAGCAGCCATCCATCGAACACTGAAGCTTTCTTT
CDR3 protein: CASSHPSNTEAFF

V gene: TRBV4-3
J gene: TRBJ2-7
clone size: NA
D gene: TRBD1
CDR3 DNA: TGCGCCAGCAGCCTCTACCCCGGTACGGGACAGGGGTCCTACGAGCAGTACTTC
CDR3 protein: CASSLYPGTGQGSYEQYF

V gene: TRBV6-4
J gene: TRBJ2-7
clone size: NA
D gene: TRBD2
CDR3 DNA: TGTGCCAGCAGGCCCCCTCCGGGACTAGCGGGAGGAGGGTACGAGCAGTACTTC
CDR3 protein: CASRPPPGLAGGGYEQYF

V gene: TRBV5-1
J gene: TRBJ2-7
clone size: NA
D gene: NA
CDR3 DNA: TGCGCCAGCAGCCCTGGGAGGGGGTTCACCTACGAGCAGTACTTC
CDR3 protein: CASSPGRGFTYEQYF

V gene: TRBV14
J gene: TRBJ2-1
clone size: NA
D gene: TRBD2
CDR3 DNA: TGTGCCAGCAGCCGTGGTGCAGCGGGGGACTACTACAATGAGCAGTTCTTC
CDR3 protein: CASSRGAAGDYYNEQFF

V gene: TRBV7-8
J gene: TRBJ1-1
clone size: NA
D gene: TRBD1
CDR3 DNA: TGTGCCAGCAGCCTCGGGACAGCGAACACTGAAGCTTTCTTT
CDR3 protein: CASSLGTANTEAFF

V gene: TRBV5-1
J gene: TRBJ1-1
clone size: NA
D gene: NA
CDR3 DNA: TGCGCCAGCAGCCCGTCGGGGGACACTGAAGCTTTCTTT
CDR3 protein: CASSPSGDTEAFF

V gene: TRBV7-9
J gene: TRBJ1-1
clone size: once
D gene: NA
CDR3 DNA: TGTGCCAGCAGCCCCCTCCCCCTCACACTGAGGGACACTGAAGCTTTCTTT
CDR3 protein: CASSPLPLTLRDTEAFF

V gene: TRBV6-1
J gene: TRBJ1-2
clone size: few
D gene: NA
CDR3 DNA: TGTGCCAGCAGTGTGCGAGACACTTATGGCTACACCTTC
CDR3 protein: CASSVRDTYGYTF

V gene: TRBV7-9
J gene: TRBJ2-7
clone size: NA
D gene: NA
CDR3 DNA: TGTGCCAGCAGCTTCCCAGGGACCGAGCAGTACTTC
CDR3 protein: CASSFPGTEQYF

V gene: TRBV7-7
J gene: TRBJ2-1
clone size: NA
D gene: NA
CDR3 DNA: TGTGCTAGCAGCTTAGCAGCCGGGTACAATGAGCAGTTCTTC
CDR3 protein: CASSLAAGYNEQFF

V gene: TRBV19
J gene: TRBJ1-1
clone size: NA
D gene: NA
CDR3 DNA: TGTGCCAGTAGTATGGACAGGAACACTGAAGCTTTCTTT
CDR3 protein: CASSMDRNTEAFF

V gene: TRBV5-1
J gene: TRBJ2-3
clone size: NA
D gene: TRBD2
CDR3 DNA: TGCGCCAGCAGCTCTGGGACTAGCGGGAACACAGATACGCAGTATTTT
CDR3 protein: CASSSGTSGNTDTQYF

V gene: TRBV5-1
J gene: TRBJ1-2
clone size: NA
D gene: NA
CDR3 DNA: TGCGCCAGCAGCTTGGTATCTGGGTTCGCGGTCTATGGCTACACCTTC
CDR3 protein: CASSLVSGFAVYGYTF

V gene: TRBV29-1
J gene: TRBJ2-2
clone size: NA
D gene: TRBD1
CDR3 DNA: TGCAGCGTTGAGGGTGGTAGGGGGCGGTCGAACACCGGGGAGCTGTTTTTT
CDR3 protein: CSVEGGRGRSNTGELFF

V gene: TRBV7-2
J gene: TRBJ2-2
clone size: once
D gene: NA
CDR3 DNA: TGTGCCAGCAGCTTAGAGGCGGCTGCGAACACCGGGGAGCTGTTTTTT
CDR3 protein: CASSLEAAANTGELFF

V gene: TRBV5-4
J gene: TRBJ2-3
clone size: few
D gene: NA
CDR3 DNA: TGTGCCAGCAGCTTCGGAGCCGCAGATACGCAGTATTTT
CDR3 protein: CASSFGAADTQYF

V gene: TRBV5-1
J gene: TRBJ1-4
clone size: NA
D gene: NA
CDR3 DNA: TGCGCCAGCAGCTTACAGGGAGTGGGTAATGAAAAACTGTTTTTT
CDR3 protein: CASSLQGVGNEKLFF